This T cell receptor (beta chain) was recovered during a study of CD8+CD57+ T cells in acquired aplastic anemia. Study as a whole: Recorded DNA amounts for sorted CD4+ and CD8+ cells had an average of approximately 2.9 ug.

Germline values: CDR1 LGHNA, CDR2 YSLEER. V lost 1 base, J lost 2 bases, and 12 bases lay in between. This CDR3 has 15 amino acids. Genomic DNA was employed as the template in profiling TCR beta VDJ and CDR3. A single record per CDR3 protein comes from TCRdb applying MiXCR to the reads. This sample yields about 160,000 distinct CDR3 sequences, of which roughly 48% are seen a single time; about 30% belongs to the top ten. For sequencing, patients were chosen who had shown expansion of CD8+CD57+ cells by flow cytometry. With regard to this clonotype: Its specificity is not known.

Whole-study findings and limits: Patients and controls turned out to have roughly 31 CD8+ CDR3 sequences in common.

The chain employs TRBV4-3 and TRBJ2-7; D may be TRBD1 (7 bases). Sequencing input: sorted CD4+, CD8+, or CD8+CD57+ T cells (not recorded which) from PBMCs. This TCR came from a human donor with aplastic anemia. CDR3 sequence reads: CASSQGAGGTYEQYF. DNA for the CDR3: TGCGCCAGCAGCCAAGGTGCAGGGGGGACCTACGAGCAGTACTTC.